Sequencing of this T cell receptor (beta chain) was carried out in a study of response to subunit inactivated influenza vaccine. Germline CDR1 is ENHRY and CDR2 is SYGVKD. V dropped 2 bases and J dropped 3; count of bases not matched to a gene: 5. The CDR3 loop spans 15 amino acids. General study findings and limits: Authors suggested each seasonal influenza vaccination recruits few new T cells.

To note about this clonotype: Its antigen remains unidentified.

TCRdb independently ran MiXCR on the RT-PCR reads; one entry per CDR3 protein. The table includes about 520,000 distinct CDR3 sequences, approximately 7.7% detected once. The receptor was derived from a man aged 45-69 years who received an inactivated influenza vaccine. The chain carries TRBV10-3 and TRBJ2-5, with 8 nucleotides matching TRBD1. Sequences were derived from PBMCs from blood, sampled around 25 months after vaccination. The CDR3 sequence is CAISEARTGKETQYF. The CDR3 DNA is TGTGCCATCAGTGAGGCGAGGACAGGGAAAGAGACCCAGTACTTC.